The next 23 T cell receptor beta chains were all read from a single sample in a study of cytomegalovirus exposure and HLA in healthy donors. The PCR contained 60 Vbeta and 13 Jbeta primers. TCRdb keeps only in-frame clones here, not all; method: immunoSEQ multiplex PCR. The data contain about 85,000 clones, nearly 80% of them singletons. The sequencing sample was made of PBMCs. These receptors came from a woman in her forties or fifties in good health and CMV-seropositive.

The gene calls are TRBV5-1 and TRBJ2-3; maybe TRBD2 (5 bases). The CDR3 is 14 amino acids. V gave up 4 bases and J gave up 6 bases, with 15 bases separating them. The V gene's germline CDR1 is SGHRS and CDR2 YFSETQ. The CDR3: CASSPTTSGDTQYF. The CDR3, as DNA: TGCGCCAGCAGCCCCACAACCTCGGGGGATACGCAGTATTTT.

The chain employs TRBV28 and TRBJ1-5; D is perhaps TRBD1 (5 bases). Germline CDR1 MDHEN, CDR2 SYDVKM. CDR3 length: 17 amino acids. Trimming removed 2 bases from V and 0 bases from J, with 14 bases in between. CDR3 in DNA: TGTGCCAGCAGTTTACCAGGGCAGGGATATAGCAATCAGCCCCAGCATTTT. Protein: CASSLPGQGYSNQPQHF.

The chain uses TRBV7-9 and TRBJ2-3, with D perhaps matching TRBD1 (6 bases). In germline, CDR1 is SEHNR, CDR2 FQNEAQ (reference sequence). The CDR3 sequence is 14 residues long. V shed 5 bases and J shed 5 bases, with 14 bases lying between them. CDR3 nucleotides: TGTGCCAGCAGCCTCCTTCCACAGGGAGATACGCAGTATTTT. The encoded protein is CASSLLPQGDTQYF.

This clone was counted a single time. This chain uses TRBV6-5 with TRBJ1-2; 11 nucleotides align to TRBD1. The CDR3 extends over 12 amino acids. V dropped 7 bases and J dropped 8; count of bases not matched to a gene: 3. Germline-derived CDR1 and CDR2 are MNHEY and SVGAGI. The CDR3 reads CASTRTGGGYTF. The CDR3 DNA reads TGTGCCAGCACTCGGACAGGGGGCGGCTACACCTTC.

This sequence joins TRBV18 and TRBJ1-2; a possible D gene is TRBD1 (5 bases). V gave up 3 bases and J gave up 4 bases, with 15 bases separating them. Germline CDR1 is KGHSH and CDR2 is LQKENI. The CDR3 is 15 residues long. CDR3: CASSPNEGAGYGYTF. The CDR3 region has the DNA TGTGCCAGCTCACCGAACGAAGGGGCCGGCTATGGCTACACCTTC.

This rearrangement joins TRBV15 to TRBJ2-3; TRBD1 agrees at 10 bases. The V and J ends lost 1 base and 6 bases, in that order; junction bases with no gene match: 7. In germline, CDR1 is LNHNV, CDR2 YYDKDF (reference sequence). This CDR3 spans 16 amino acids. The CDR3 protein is CATSRARTGGRDTQYF. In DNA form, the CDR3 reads TGTGCCACCAGCAGAGCCCGGACAGGGGGAAGGGATACGCAGTATTTT.

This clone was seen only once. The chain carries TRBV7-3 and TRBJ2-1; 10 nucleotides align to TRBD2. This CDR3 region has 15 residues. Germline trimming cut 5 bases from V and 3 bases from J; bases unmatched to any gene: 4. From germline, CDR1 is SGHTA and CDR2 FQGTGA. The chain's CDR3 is CASSPERGGYNEQFF. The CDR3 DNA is TGTGCCAGCAGCCCGGAGCGGGGGGGCTACAATGAGCAGTTCTTC.

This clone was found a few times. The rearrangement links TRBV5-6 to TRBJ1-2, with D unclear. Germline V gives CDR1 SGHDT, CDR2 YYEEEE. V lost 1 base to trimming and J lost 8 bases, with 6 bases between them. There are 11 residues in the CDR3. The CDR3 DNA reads TGTGCCAGCAGCTTGCTCGGGGGCTACACCTTC. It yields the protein CASSLLGGYTF.

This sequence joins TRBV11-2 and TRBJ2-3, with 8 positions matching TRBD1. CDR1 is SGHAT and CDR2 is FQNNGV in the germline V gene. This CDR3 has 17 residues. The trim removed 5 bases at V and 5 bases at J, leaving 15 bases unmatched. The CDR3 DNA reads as TGTGCCAGCAGCCTAGGACAGGGATCGCCACACAAAGATACGCAGTATTTT. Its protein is CASSLGQGSPHKDTQYF.

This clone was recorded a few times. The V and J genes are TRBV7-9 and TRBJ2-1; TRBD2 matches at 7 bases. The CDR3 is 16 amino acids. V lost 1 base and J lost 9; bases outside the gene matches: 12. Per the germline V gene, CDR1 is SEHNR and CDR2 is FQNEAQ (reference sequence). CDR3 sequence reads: CASSLVSLAGEGEQFF. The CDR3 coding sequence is TGTGCCAGCAGCTTAGTCAGTCTCGCGGGAGAAGGTGAGCAGTTCTTC.

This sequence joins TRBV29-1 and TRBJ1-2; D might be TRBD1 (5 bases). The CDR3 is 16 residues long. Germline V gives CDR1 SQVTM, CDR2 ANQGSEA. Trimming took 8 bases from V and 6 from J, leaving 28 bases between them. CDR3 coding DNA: TGCAGCTCCACCCGGGGGGGTTCGGTGGGGAGGAATGGCTACACCTTC. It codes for CSSTRGGSVGRNGYTF.

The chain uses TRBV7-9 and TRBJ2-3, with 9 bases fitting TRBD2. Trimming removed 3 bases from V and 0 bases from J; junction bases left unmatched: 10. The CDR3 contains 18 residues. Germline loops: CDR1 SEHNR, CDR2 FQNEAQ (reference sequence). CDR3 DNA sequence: TGTGCCAGCAGCTTGACCAGCGGGGGGCCCCGTAGCACAGATACGCAGTATTTT. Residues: CASSLTSGGPRSTDTQYF. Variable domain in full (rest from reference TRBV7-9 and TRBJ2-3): DTGVSQNPRHKITKRGQNVTFRCDPISEHNRLYWYRQTLGQGPEFLTYFQNEAQLEKSRLLSDRFSAERPKGSFSTLEIQRTEQGDSAMYLCASSLTSGGPRSTDTQYFGPGTRLTVL.

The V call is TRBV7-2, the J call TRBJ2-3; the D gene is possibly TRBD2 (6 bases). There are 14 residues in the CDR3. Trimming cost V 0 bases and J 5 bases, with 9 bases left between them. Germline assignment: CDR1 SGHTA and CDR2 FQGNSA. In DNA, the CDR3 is TGTGCCAGCAGCTTAGCACTCGGGGGAGATACGCAGTATTTT. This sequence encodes CASSLALGGDTQYF.

The CDR3 reads CASSFKRGGSTDTQYF. DNA for the CDR3: TGTGCCAGCAGCTTTAAGCGGGGGGGTAGCACAGATACGCAGTATTTT. This chain connects TRBV7-2 to TRBJ2-3; 10 bases map to TRBD2. The CDR3 loop spans 16 amino acids. With 3 bases clipped from V and 0 bases from J, the junction kept 3 bases outside the gene matches. CDR1 is SGHTA and CDR2 is FQGNSA in the germline V gene.

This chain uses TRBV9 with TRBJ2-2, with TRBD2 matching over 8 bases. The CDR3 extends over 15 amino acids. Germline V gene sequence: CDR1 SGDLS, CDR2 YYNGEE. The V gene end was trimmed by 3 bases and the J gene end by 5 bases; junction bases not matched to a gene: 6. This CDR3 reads CASSGPLAVTGELFF. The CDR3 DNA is TGTGCCAGCAGCGGACCACTAGCGGTAACCGGGGAGCTGTTTTTT.

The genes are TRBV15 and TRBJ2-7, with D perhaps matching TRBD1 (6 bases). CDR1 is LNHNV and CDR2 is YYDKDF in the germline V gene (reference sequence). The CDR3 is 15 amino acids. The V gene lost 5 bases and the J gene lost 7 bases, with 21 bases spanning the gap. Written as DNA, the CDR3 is TGTGCCACCAGCTCTTTGACAGGAGATATATGGGAGCAGTACTTC. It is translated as CATSSLTGDIWEQYF.

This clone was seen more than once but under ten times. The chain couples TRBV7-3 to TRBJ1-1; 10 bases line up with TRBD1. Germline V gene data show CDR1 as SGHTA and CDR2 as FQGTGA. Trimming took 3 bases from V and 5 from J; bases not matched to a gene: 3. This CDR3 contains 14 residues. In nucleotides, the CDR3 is TGTGCCAGCAGCTTGACAGGGGGCACTACTGAAGCTTTCTTT. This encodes CASSLTGGTTEAFF.

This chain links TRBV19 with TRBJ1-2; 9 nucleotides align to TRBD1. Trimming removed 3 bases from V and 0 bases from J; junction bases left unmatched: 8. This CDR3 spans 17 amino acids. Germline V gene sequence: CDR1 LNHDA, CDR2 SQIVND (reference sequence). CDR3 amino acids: CASSISGTGRTNYGYTF. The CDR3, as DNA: TGTGCCAGTAGTATCTCCGGGACAGGGCGTACTAACTATGGCTACACCTTC.

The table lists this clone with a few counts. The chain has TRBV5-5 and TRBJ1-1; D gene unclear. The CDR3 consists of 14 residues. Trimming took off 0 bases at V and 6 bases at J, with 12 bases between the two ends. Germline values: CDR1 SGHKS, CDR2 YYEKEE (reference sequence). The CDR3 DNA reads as TGTGCCAGCAGCTTGGAAGCGGGGTTGCCTGAAGCTTTCTTT. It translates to CASSLEAGLPEAFF.

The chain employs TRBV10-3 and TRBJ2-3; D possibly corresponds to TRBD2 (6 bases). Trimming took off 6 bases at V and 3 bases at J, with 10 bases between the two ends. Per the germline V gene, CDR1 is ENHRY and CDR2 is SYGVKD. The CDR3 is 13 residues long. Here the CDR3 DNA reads TGTGCCATCAGCGGGACTGATACAGATACGCAGTATTTT. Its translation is CAISGTDTDTQYF.

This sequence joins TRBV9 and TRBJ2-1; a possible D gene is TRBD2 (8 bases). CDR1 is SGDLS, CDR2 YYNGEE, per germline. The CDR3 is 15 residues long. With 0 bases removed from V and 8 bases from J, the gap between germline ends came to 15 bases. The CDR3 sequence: CASSVEVSGTDEQFF. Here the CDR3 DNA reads TGTGCCAGCAGCGTAGAGGTTAGCGGGACAGATGAGCAGTTCTTC.

The CDR3 spells CASSLGRLHSGANVLTF. CDR3 sequence (DNA): TGTGCCAGCTCATTGGGCAGGTTACACTCTGGGGCCAACGTCCTGACTTTC. V gene TRBV18 combines with J gene TRBJ2-6; D uncertain. Trimming stripped 5 bases from V and 0 bases from J, with 14 bases between. The CDR3 has 17 amino acids. Germline CDR1 KGHSH, CDR2 LQKENI.

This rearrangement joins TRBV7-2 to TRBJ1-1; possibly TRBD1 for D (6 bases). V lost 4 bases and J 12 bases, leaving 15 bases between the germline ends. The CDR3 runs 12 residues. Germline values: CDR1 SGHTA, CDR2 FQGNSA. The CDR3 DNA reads TGTGCCAGCAGCTCCCAGGGGCTCCGAACTTTCTTT. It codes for CASSSQGLRTFF.